The entry below describes one TCR beta chain. The data derive from a study of cytomegalovirus exposure and HLA in healthy donors. The J segment lost 2 bases and the V segment lost 4 bases, leaving 5 bases of the junction unmatched. CDR1 and CDR2 (germline): SEHNR, FQNEAQ (reference sequence). The CDR3 runs to 14 residues. PCR involved 60 Vbeta and 13 Jbeta primers. The table came from immunoSEQ multiplex PCR; TCRdb's copy has only in-frame clones and leaves some out. The sample includes some 87,000 clones, 79% of them seen just once. This sequence was found in a man aged 25-45 years in good health and CMV-seronegative. J is TRBJ2-7 and V is TRBV7-9; 7 positions match TRBD2. Specimen: PBMCs. The CDR3 loop is CASSSSGATYEQYF. The CDR3 region has the DNA TGTGCCAGCAGCTCAAGCGGGGCAACCTACGAGCAGTACTTC. Full variable domain (remainder filled in from reference TRBV7-9 and TRBJ2-7): DTGVSQNPRHKITKRGQNVTFRCDPISEHNRLYWYRQTLGQGPEFLTYFQNEAQLEKSRLLSDRFSAERPKGSFSTLEIQRTEQGDSAMYLCASSSSGATYEQYFGPGTRLTVT.